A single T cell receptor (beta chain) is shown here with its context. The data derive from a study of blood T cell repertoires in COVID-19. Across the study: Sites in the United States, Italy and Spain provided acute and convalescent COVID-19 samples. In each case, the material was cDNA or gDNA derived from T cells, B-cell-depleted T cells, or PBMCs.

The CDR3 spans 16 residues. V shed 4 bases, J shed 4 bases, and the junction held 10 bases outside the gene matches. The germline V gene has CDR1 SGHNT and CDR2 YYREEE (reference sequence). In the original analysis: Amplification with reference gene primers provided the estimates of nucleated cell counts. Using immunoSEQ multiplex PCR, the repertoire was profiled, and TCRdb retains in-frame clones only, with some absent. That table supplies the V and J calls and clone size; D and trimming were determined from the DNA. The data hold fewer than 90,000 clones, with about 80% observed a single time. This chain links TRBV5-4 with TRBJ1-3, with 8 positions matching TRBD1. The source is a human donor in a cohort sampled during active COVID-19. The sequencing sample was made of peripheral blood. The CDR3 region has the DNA TGTGCCAGCAGCCCTGGACAGGGTGGGTTCGGAAACACCATATATTTT. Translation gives CASSPGQGGFGNTIYF.